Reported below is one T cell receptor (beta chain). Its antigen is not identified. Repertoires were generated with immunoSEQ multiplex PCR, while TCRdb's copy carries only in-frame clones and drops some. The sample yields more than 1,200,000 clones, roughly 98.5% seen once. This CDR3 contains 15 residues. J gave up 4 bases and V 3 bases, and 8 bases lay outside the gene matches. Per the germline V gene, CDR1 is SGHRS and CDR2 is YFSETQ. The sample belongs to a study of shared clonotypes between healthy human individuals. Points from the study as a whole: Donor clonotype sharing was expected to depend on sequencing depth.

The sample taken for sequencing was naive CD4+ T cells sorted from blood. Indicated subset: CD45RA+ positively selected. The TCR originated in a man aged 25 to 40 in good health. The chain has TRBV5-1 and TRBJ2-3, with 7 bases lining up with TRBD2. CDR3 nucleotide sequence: TGCGCCAGCAGCTCCGGACTAGGTCAGGCAGATACGCAGTATTTT. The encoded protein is CASSSGLGQADTQYF.